The T cell receptor (beta chain) described here comes from a study of blood T cell repertoires in COVID-19. Study in general: Whether acute or convalescent, the COVID-19 samples came from the United States, Italy and Spain. In each case, the material was cDNA or gDNA derived from T cells, B-cell-depleted T cells, or PBMCs.

How the authors handled the data: Cell counts per sample came from amplifying reference gene primers. Measured with immunoSEQ multiplex PCR; TCRdb has only the in-frame clones, and not every one. V and J calls and clone size are those listed in that table; D and trimming were worked out from the DNA. Here the sample spans roughly 31,000 clones, more than 80% being singletons. This CDR3 contains 13 residues. CDR1 is LGHNA and CDR2 is YNFKEQ in the germline V gene. Trimming pared 0 bases from V and 10 bases from J, leaving 11 bases between. This sequence joins TRBV4-2 and TRBJ2-3; a possible D gene is TRBD2 (6 bases). The sequence was collected from a man aged 55-75 years with acute or convalescent COVID-19. Input material: peripheral blood. This CDR3 reads CASSQDLGGPQYF. The CDR3 DNA is TGTGCCAGCAGCCAAGACCTCGGAGGGCCGCAGTATTTT.